The 3 T cell receptor beta chains below all came from one sample that was sequenced in a study of molecular identifiers for immune sequencing clone quantification (dated 2018 in TCRdb). Preparation of the library involved PCR. This sample was sequenced with an Illumina HiSeq 4000. TCRdb reanalyzed the raw reads on its own, using fastp at Q25 for trimming and MiXCR for clone calling, and kept in-frame beta chains. Each record represents a unique CDR3 protein, reported with the most common genes and DNA among its rows. The sample table holds about 640,000 distinct CDR3 sequences, of which around 20% were seen once. Together, the top ten hold 0.75% to 0.95% of the sample. Sample: naive CD8+ T cells from blood, with Jurkat cell RNA spiked in. The cell subset or site label on this specimen signifies: FACS-sorted CD8+CD4-CCR7+CD45RA+ naive T cells. All receptors derive from a human donor in good health. Some libraries in this study had Jurkat cell RNA spiked in.

This clonotype turned up a few times. V gene TRBV30 combines with J gene TRBJ2-1; 9 positions match TRBD2. Germline CDR1 and CDR2: GTSNPN and SVGIG (reference sequence). V dropped 4 bases and J dropped 12; count of bases not matched to a gene: 7. The CDR3 has 12 residues. CDR3 in amino acids: CAWNPASGTQFF. The CDR3 DNA is TGTGCCTGGAATCCGGCTAGCGGGACGCAGTTCTTC.

As concerns this clonotype: Sequence at one end of the junction differs from germline and may be a read error. The chain employs TRBV6-2 or TRBV6-3 and TRBJ2-7; tentatively, D is TRBD2 (6 bases). CDR1 and CDR2 (germline): MNHEY, SVGEGT. This CDR3 region has 14 residues. CDR3: CASSSILAPYEQHF. CDR3 nucleotide sequence: TGTGCCAGCAGTTCCATACTAGCACCGTACGAGCAGCACTTC.

CDR3 nucleotide sequence: TGTGCCAGCAGTTTAGCCGTCAGGCAGCCCCAGCATTTT. It is translated as CASSLAVRQPQHF. V and J are TRBV12-3 or TRBV12-4 and TRBJ1-5; no definite D call. With 0 bases removed from V and 7 bases from J, the gap between germline ends came to 7 bases. This CDR3 region has 13 residues.